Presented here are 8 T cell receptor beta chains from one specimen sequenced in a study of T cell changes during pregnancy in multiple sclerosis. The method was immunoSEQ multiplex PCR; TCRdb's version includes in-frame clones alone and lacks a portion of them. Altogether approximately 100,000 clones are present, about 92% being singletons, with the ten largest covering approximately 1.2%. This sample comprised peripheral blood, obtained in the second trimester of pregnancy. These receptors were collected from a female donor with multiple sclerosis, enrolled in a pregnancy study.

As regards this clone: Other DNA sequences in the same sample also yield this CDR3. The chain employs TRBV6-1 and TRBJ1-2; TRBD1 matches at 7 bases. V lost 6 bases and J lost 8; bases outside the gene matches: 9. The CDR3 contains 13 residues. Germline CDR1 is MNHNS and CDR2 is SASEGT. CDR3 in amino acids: CASSDRDRGGYTF. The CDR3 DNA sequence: TGTGCCAGCAGCGACCGGGACAGAGGGGGCTACACCTTC.

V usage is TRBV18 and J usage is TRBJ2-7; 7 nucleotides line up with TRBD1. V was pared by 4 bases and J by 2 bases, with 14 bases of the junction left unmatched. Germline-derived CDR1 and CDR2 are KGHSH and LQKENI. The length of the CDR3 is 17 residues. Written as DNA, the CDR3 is TGTGCCAGCTCACAAATCCACCGTGGGACAGCAACCTACGAGCAGTACTTC. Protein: CASSQIHRGTATYEQYF.

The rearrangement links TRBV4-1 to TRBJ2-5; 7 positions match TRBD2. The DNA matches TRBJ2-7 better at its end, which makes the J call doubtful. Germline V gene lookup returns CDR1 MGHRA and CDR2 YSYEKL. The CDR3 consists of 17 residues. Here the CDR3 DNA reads TGCGCCAGCAGCCAAGCTCCCCTAAGCGGGGTCGGATACGAGCAGTACTTC. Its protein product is CASSQAPLSGVGYEQYF.

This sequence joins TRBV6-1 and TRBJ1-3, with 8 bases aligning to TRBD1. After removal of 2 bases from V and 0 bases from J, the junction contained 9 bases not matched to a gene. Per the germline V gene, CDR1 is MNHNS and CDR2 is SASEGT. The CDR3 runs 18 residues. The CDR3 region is CASSELGTGALSGNTIYF. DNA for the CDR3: TGTGCCAGCAGTGAACTAGGGACAGGTGCCCTCTCTGGAAACACCATATATTTT.

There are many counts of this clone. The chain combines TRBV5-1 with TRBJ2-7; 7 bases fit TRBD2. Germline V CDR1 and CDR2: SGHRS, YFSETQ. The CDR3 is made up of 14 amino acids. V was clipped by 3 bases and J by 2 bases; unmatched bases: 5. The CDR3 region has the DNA TGCGCCAGCAGCTCGACGGGAGGCGCCTACGAGCAGTACTTC. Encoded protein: CASSSTGGAYEQYF.

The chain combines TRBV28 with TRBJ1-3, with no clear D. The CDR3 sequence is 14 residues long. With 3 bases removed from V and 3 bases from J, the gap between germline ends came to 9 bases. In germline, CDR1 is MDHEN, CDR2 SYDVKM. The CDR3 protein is CASSLEGSGNTIYF. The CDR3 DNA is TGTGCCAGCAGTTTGGAGGGAAGTGGAAACACCATATATTTT.

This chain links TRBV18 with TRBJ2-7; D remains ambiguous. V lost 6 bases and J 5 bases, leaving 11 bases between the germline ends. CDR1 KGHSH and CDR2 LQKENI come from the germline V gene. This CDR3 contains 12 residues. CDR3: CASSLQAHEQYF. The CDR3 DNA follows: TGTGCCAGCTCGCTTCAGGCCCACGAGCAGTACTTC.

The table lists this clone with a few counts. CDR3 in DNA: TGTGCCATCAGCGACTTAGGCCCCAACTATGGCTACACCTTC. Translated: CAISDLGPNYGYTF. The V call is TRBV10-3, the J call TRBJ1-2; D not resolved. The length of the CDR3 is 14 residues. The V gene lost 6 bases and the J gene lost 2 bases, with 13 bases spanning the gap. Germline lookup yields CDR1 ENHRY and CDR2 SYGVKD.